This entry concerns a single TCR beta chain. The antigen this receptor binds is unknown. No base quality information exists; no much larger clone differs at one position. The CDR1 and CDR2 encoded by the germline V gene (reference sequence) are MNHEY and SMNVEV. The CDR3, cysteine through phenylalanine, is 17 amino acids long. The entry retains the CDR3 DNA only, 51 bases that are in frame from base 1. At the junction V is shortened by 3 bases and J by 6 bases; bases outside the gene matches: 13. The data originate from a study of blood T cell repertoires in COVID-19 (dated by TCRdb to the early 2020s). For the wider study: Samples covering the acute and convalescent phases of COVID-19 were provided by collaborators in the United States, Italy and Spain. The prospective study material was composed of cDNA or gDNA derived from T cells, B-cell-depleted T cells, or PBMCs. The dataset comprised deeply sampled blood TCRbeta repertoires from subjects exposed to, actively infected with, or recovered from COVID-19. The repertoires were released in a freely available public database meant as a resource for research on the immune response to SARS-CoV-2. The samples were drawn from the first 160 participants of the ongoing ImmuneRACE study and from some 1,300 subjects provided by 6 global collaborators. The sample metadata nearly always contained a de-identified subject ID, COVID-19 status, age in years and sex. Where available, HLA class I and class II types were obtained from metadata supplied by the sample provider rather than from assay-based typing.

TCRbeta CDR3 regions were amplified from genomic DNA using the immunoSEQ Assay, a bias-controlled multiplex PCR. In the authors' own workflow: The number of nucleated cells in each sample was estimated from the amplification of reference gene primers within the assay. Sequence reads were collapsed and filtered to measure the absolute abundance of every unique TCRbeta CDR3 rearrangement. For each sample, productive Simpson clonality was calculated as the square root of Simpson's diversity index across productive rearrangements. The clones in this table, taken by TCRdb from immuneACCESS, are in-frame only. Not every clone is retained; where verified, under half of the shortfall comes from an unresolved V gene, and the cause of the rest is unknown. The V and J calls and clone size were taken over from that table, and D and trimming were inferred from the DNA. This sample gives around 330,000 clones in total; 89% of them show up just once. 9.5% of the sample is in the top ten clones.

On the study overall, not on this receptor specifically: The amount of clinical and demographic metadata varied by source and participant and was provided uncurated.

Participants in the prospective study were aged roughly 18 to 90 years, lived in about two dozen United States geographic areas, and enrolled through a virtual design. Cohort assignment in the prospective study relied on participant-reported clinical history from a screening survey and a study questionnaire. For ImmuneRACE Cohort 3, a participant was defined as recovered based on two consecutive negative NP/OP PCR tests, clearance by a healthcare professional, or resolution of symptoms. In the prospective study, whole blood, serum and a nasopharyngeal or oropharyngeal swab were collected from each participant by mobile phlebotomists. Over an approximately two-month period, participants in the prospective study had the option of providing additional blood draws and questionnaires. Prospective study blood samples were shipped either frozen or at room temperature before DNA extraction.

The receptor was isolated from a woman aged 40 to 55 who had recovered from COVID-19. This chain joins TRBV27 to TRBJ2-3, with TRBD2 matching 9 junction bases. The specimen sequenced was PBMCs or T cells enriched from blood (not recorded which). The nucleotide sequence reads TGTGCCAGCAGTTTCAAGGCGGGGGGGACCAGGGTGGATACGCAGTATTTT. It encodes CASSFKAGGTRVDTQYF.